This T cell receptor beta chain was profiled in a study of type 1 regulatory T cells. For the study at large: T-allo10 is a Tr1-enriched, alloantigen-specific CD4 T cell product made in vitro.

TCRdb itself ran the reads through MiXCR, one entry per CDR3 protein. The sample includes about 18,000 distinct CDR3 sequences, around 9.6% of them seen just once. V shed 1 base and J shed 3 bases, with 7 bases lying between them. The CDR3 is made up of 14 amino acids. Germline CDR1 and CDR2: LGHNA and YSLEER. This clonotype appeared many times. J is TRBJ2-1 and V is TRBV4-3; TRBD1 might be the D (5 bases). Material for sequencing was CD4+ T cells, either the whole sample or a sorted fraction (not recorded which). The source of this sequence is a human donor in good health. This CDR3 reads CASSQGQHYNEQFF. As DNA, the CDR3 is TGCGCCAGCAGCCAAGGACAGCACTACAATGAGCAGTTCTTC.